This T cell receptor (beta chain) emerged from a study of blood T cell repertoires in COVID-19. In the study overall: Acute and convalescent COVID-19 samples came from the United States, Italy and Spain. PBMCs, B-cell-depleted T cells, or T cells provided the cDNA or gDNA that made up the material.

CDR3 length: 11 amino acids. Germline V lookup: CDR1 MGHRA, CDR2 YSYEKL. V dropped 7 bases and J dropped 6 bases, with 7 bases sitting between them. How the authors handled the data: Reference gene primer amplification gave estimated nucleated cell counts. TCRdb's copy holds only in-frame clones and misses some; the assay was immunoSEQ multiplex PCR. V and J calls and clone size are given by that table; D and trimming were obtained from the DNA. The data show 110,000 or so clones, with 70% to 80% seen just once and 6.5% to 9% held by the top ten. This TCR came from a human donor in a cohort sampled during active COVID-19. The rearrangement joins TRBV4-1 to TRBJ2-1; TRBD1 is a possible D gene (6 bases). The sequenced sample was peripheral blood. CDR3 amino acids: CASTRGNEQFF. CDR3 nucleotides: TGCGCCAGCACCAGGGGCAATGAGCAGTTCTTC.